The 4 T cell receptor beta chains listed next were all sequenced from one sample in a study of cytomegalovirus exposure and HLA in healthy donors. A multiplex PCR was run with 60 Vbeta primers and 13 Jbeta primers. This table comes from immunoSEQ multiplex PCR, and its TCRdb copy is limited to in-frame clones, with some not included. The repertoire has about 190,000 clones, roughly 75% of them found once; the top ten carry about 5%. Sequencing input: PBMCs. These receptors were collected from a young man in good health and CMV-seropositive.

The genes are TRBV28 and TRBJ2-7, with D possibly being TRBD2 (6 bases). The CDR3 extends over 13 amino acids. Trimming stripped 10 bases from V and 5 bases from J, with 18 bases between. Germline assignment: CDR1 MDHEN and CDR2 SYDVKM. The CDR3 DNA is TGTGCCATCCTGGGACTCACTGGGGACGAGCAGTACTTC. It translates to CAILGLTGDEQYF.

This clone was observed a few times. The rearrangement uses TRBV5-6 and TRBJ2-1; 10 nucleotides line up with TRBD2. The germline gives CDR1 SGHDT, CDR2 YYEEEE. The J segment lost 3 bases and the V segment lost 1 base, leaving 10 bases of the junction unmatched. The CDR3 has 18 residues. The CDR3 is CASSLTSGDPIIYNEQFF. The CDR3 bases are TGTGCCAGCAGCTTGACTAGCGGGGACCCCATTATCTACAATGAGCAGTTCTTC.

This clone was counted only a few times. The DNA for the CDR3 is TGTGCCGACAAGGCTAGCAATCAGCCCCAGCATTTT. Protein sequence: CADKASNQPQHF. The gene calls are TRBV7-9 and TRBJ1-5; the D is unclear. The CDR3 totals 12 residues. The germline V gene has CDR1 SEHNR and CDR2 FQNEAQ (reference sequence). Between the trimmed V and J ends, which lost 11 bases and 0 bases, there was a span of 8 bases.

The CDR3 reads CASSRFPGLAGTTDTQYF. CDR3 DNA: TGCGCCAGCAGCCGTTTCCCGGGACTAGCGGGAACCACAGATACGCAGTATTTT. The chain employs TRBV4-3 and TRBJ2-3, with 13 bases that match TRBD2. Germline V lookup: CDR1 LGHNA, CDR2 YSLEER. This CDR3 is built from 18 residues. With 4 bases clipped from V and 2 bases from J, the junction kept 9 bases outside the gene matches.